The 14 T cell receptor beta chains listed next were all sequenced from one sample in a study of T cells expressing NK-cell markers. Reanalyzing the 5' RACE reads, TCRdb keeps one entry per CDR3 protein, without DNA. This table holds about 160,000 distinct CDR3 sequences. Material: blood T cells: a sorted CD56 or NKG2C T cell subset, CD4+ or CD8+ T cells, or bulk PBMC T cells (not recorded which). Every receptor here comes from a man aged 18 to 69 in good health.

The CDR3 sequence: CASSFDRRGVGELFF. The chain uses TRBV12-3 or TRBV12-4 and TRBJ2-2; TCRdb outputs TRBD1, but without DNA this stays unchecked. The CDR3 is made up of 15 amino acids.

The V gene is TRBV27, the J gene TRBJ2-1; there is no DNA to check the TCRdb D call of TRBD2. The CDR3 totals 15 residues. Germline loops: CDR1 MNHEY, CDR2 SMNVEV (reference sequence). CDR3 protein: CASRSAGGLPNEQFF.

V gene TRBV6-4 combines with J gene TRBJ1-3. The CDR3 contains 14 residues. CDR1 MRHNA and CDR2 SNTAGT come from the germline V gene. The CDR3 region is CASIPKSSGNTIYF.

The rearrangement uses TRBV19 and TRBJ1-5; TCRdb names TRBD1, which stays unverified in the absence of DNA. Germline loops: CDR1 LNHDA, CDR2 SQIVND (reference sequence). This CDR3 spans 17 amino acids. CDR3 protein: CASSPRGGSYSNQPQHF.

The J gene is TRBJ2-5, the V gene TRBV13; the D call of TRBD2 rests on TCRdb alone, since no DNA is present to check it. The CDR3 is 12 amino acids. Germline CDR1 is PRHDT and CDR2 is FYEKMQ (reference sequence). The CDR3 here is CASSLGRVAGYF.

V gene TRBV12-3 or TRBV12-4 combines with J gene TRBJ2-7; TCRdb outputs TRBD1, but without DNA this stays unchecked. This CDR3 is built from 14 residues. The CDR3 loop reads CASSGAGAPYEQYF.

This chain uses TRBV20-1 with TRBJ1-6; TCRdb returns TRBD1, unconfirmable since there is no DNA. CDR1 and CDR2 from the germline V gene are DFQATT and SNEGSKA (reference sequence). The CDR3 has 13 amino acids. The CDR3 region is CSASWGAIPPLHF.

J is TRBJ2-2 and V is TRBV12-3 or TRBV12-4; TCRdb's assignment of TRBD2 cannot be checked, as there is no DNA. The CDR3 totals 16 residues. The CDR3 is CASSQGGPEDTGELFF.

The chain links TRBV7-8 to TRBJ2-6; TCRdb proposes TRBD1, but this gene call is untestable without DNA. Germline loops: CDR1 SGHVS, CDR2 FQNEAQ. This CDR3 comprises 18 residues. The CDR3 region is CASSPRTGLPSGANVLTF.

V and J are TRBV12-3 or TRBV12-4 and TRBJ1-1; there is no DNA to check the TCRdb D call of TRBD1. The CDR3 length is 13 residues. The CDR3 is CASSPYRGIEAFF.

This sequence joins TRBV29-1 and TRBJ1-3; the D call from TCRdb, TRBD1, cannot be confirmed without DNA. The germline V gene has CDR1 SQVTM and CDR2 ANQGSEA. The CDR3 consists of 15 residues. This chain's CDR3 is CSVEGQSGSGNTIYF.

This chain links TRBV20-1 with TRBJ2-3; the D call of TRBD2 rests on TCRdb alone, since no DNA is present to check it. The CDR3 spans 16 residues. Per germline, CDR1 DFQATT and CDR2 SNEGSKA (reference sequence). CDR3 region: CSAPGTSGGPADTQYF.

The genes are TRBV20-1 and TRBJ2-7; TCRdb calls TRBD1, which cannot be checked without DNA. This CDR3 has 12 amino acids. Per germline, CDR1 DFQATT and CDR2 SNEGSKA (reference sequence). The CDR3 here is CSARETGSEQYF.

The chain joins TRBV5-1 to TRBJ2-5; TCRdb calls TRBD2, which cannot be checked without DNA. The CDR3 has 13 residues. CDR1 SGHRS and CDR2 YFSETQ come from the germline V gene. CDR3: CASSLLEERDRYF.